These 30 T cell receptor beta chains came from one sample sequenced in a study of T-cell memory formation after mild COVID-19 (dated by TCRdb to the early 2020s). The library was obtained by 5' RACE. The instrument given in TCRdb is Illumina NovaSeq 6000. TCRdb reworked the public reads: Q25 trimming with fastp, MiXCR clone assembly, productive beta chains retained. A single entry per CDR3 protein holds the most common genes and DNA from its merged rows. This sample lists a few hundred thousand distinct CDR3 sequences; 28% were detected once. The ten largest account for roughly 13% of the sample. The sequenced sample was PBMCs or a T cell subset sorted from them (not recorded which). These receptors came from an adult woman who had mild COVID-19 (a few samples of this study predate the infection). The sample titles of this study are shuffled in the database, so cell type and time point are left out; the donor was told from shared clones.

The chain has TRBV29-1 and TRBJ1-2; D is unresolved. Germline V gene lookup returns CDR1 SQVTM and CDR2 ANQGSEA. The CDR3 covers 15 residues. Trimming removed 4 bases at V and 1 base at J, with 16 bases between. Written as DNA, the CDR3 is TGCAGCGTTGGAGGCACAGCAGAAAGTAACTATGGCTACACCTTC. It translates to CSVGGTAESNYGYTF.

As to this clonotype: One end of the junction does not line up with germline, which may come from a read error. V gene TRBV4-1 combines with J gene TRBJ1-1; TRBD1 matches at 12 bases. Germline assignment: CDR1 MGHRA and CDR2 YSYEKL. CDR3 length equals 14 residues. CDR3 loop: CATSQGTGGTEAFF. CDR3 sequence (DNA): TGCGCCACCAGCCAAGGGACAGGGGGCACGGAAGCTTTCTTT.

The chain recombines TRBV10-3 with TRBJ2-7; TRBD2 agrees at 7 bases. J was trimmed by 6 bases and V by 4 bases; bases with no gene match: 6. Germline lookup yields CDR1 ENHRY and CDR2 SYGVKD. The CDR3 covers 13 residues. In DNA form, the CDR3 reads TGTGCCATCAGTGGATTCCCGGGGGGCGAGCAGTACTTC. The encoded protein is CAISGFPGGEQYF.

This rearrangement joins TRBV2 to TRBJ2-1; 9 positions agree with TRBD2. J was trimmed by 5 bases and V by 6 bases; bases with no gene match: 8. The CDR3 length is 15 residues. CDR1 SNHLY and CDR2 FYNNEI come from the germline V gene. The CDR3 DNA is TGTGCCAGCAGAGTGACTAGCGGAGGAAACAATGAGCAGTTCTTC. Residues: CASRVTSGGNNEQFF.

The chain combines TRBV7-8 with TRBJ1-1; D ambiguous. V was pared by 4 bases and J by 0 bases, with 15 bases between. This CDR3 contains 16 residues. Germline assignment: CDR1 SGHVS and CDR2 FQNEAQ. As DNA, the CDR3 is TGTGCCAGCAGCTCGCGATGGGGAGAGATGAACACTGAAGCTTTCTTT. Protein: CASSSRWGEMNTEAFF.

This clonotype has more than one count but fewer than ten. This chain connects TRBV24-1 to TRBJ2-3; TRBD1 or TRBD2 may be the D gene (5 bases each). There are 15 residues in the CDR3. Per germline, CDR1 KGHDR and CDR2 SFDVKD. V was cut by 3 bases and J by 6 bases, with 15 bases left in between. The CDR3 DNA sequence: TGTGCCACCAGTGATCCGGGACGGGCTGACGATACGCAGTATTTT. Encoded protein: CATSDPGRADDTQYF.

Only a few counts were recorded for this clonotype. This chain links TRBV5-1 with TRBJ2-1; unclear D gene. The CDR3 length is 13 residues. V shed 0 bases and J shed 6 bases, with 7 bases lying between them. Germline assignment: CDR1 SGHRS and CDR2 YFSETQ. The CDR3 sequence: CASSLADGNEQFF. Here the CDR3 DNA reads TGCGCCAGCAGCTTGGCCGACGGCAATGAGCAGTTCTTC.

This clonotype has just a few counts. The genes are TRBV5-1 and TRBJ1-4, with D perhaps matching TRBD1 (5 bases). V lost 4 bases to trimming and J lost 4 bases, with 14 bases between them. The CDR3 has 15 residues. CDR1 is SGHRS and CDR2 is YFSETQ in the germline V gene. The CDR3 DNA follows: TGCGCCAGCAGCCTCACAGGTGGGGTTAATGAAAAACTGTTTTTT. The encoded protein is CASSLTGGVNEKLFF.

There are many counts of this clonotype. The chain joins TRBV7-9 to TRBJ2-3; the D gene is possibly TRBD1 (6 bases). Germline V CDR1 and CDR2: SEHNR, FQNEAQ (reference sequence). The CDR3 contains 11 residues. CDR3 in amino acids: CASQGTDTQYF. The CDR3 nucleotides read TGTGCGAGTCAGGGGACAGATACGCAGTATTTT.

V and J are TRBV12-3 or TRBV12-4 and TRBJ2-1; 8 bases line up with TRBD2. The CDR3 runs 15 residues. After removal of 4 bases from V and 7 bases from J, the junction contained 9 bases not matched to a gene. The CDR3 DNA reads TGTGCCAGCAGTTCCCCTGGCGGGAGGCCAAATGAGCAGTTCTTC. It codes for CASSSPGGRPNEQFF.

This clonotype has only a few counts. CDR3 nucleotide sequence: TGTGCCAGCAGTTTGACAGCGTACAATGAGCAGTTCTTC. Translation gives CASSLTAYNEQFF. V usage is TRBV12-3 or TRBV12-4 and J usage is TRBJ2-1, with D tentatively TRBD1 (5 bases). Trimming removed 3 bases from V and 4 bases from J, with 7 bases in between. CDR3 length: 13 amino acids.

The chain links TRBV12-3 or TRBV12-4 to TRBJ1-4; 8 positions match TRBD1. This CDR3 region has 14 residues. V gave up 3 bases and J gave up 7 bases; unmatched junction bases: 4. CDR3 bases: TGTGCCAGCAGTTTCCGACAGGGGAGTGAAAAACTGTTTTTT. The encoded protein is CASSFRQGSEKLFF.

This rearrangement joins TRBV3-1 to TRBJ2-7; 7 bases fit TRBD2. With 1 base clipped from V and 3 bases from J, the junction kept 6 bases outside the gene matches. The CDR3 has 15 residues. The V gene's germline CDR1 is LGHDT and CDR2 YNNKEL (reference sequence). The CDR3 nucleotides read TGTGCCAGCAGCCAAGTCTCGCGGGGGTACTACGAGCAGTACTTC. Residues: CASSQVSRGYYEQYF.

This rearrangement joins TRBV7-9 to TRBJ1-6; a possible D gene is TRBD1 (6 bases). Germline values: CDR1 SEHNR, CDR2 FQNEAQ (reference sequence). The length of the CDR3 is 15 residues. V lost 5 bases and J 8 bases, leaving 16 bases between the germline ends. CDR3: CASSPDSFSHSPLHF. CDR3 sequence (DNA): TGTGCCAGCAGCCCGGACAGCTTCTCTCATTCACCCCTCCACTTT.

This clonotype was seen repeatedly, ten times or more. The chain links TRBV12-3 or TRBV12-4 to TRBJ2-7; 10 bases agree with TRBD1. Trimming at V came to 4 bases and at J to 5 bases, leaving 2 bases not matched to a gene. This CDR3 is built from 13 residues. CDR3 region: CASSSGTGDEQYF. The CDR3 DNA is TGTGCCAGCAGTTCCGGGACAGGGGACGAGCAGTACTTC.

This clonotype was counted only a few times. This chain connects TRBV5-1 to TRBJ2-1; possibly TRBD1 for D (6 bases). Germline V gene lookup returns CDR1 SGHRS and CDR2 YFSETQ. The length of the CDR3 is 14 residues. V was cut by 4 bases and J by 6 bases, with 14 bases left in between. The CDR3 loop reads CASSTLGAGNEQFF. As DNA, the CDR3 is TGCGCCAGCAGCACCCTGGGGGCAGGCAATGAGCAGTTCTTC.

J is TRBJ1-1 and V is TRBV12-3 or TRBV12-4; no clear D gene. The CDR3 is 11 residues long. Trimming cost V 1 base and J 12 bases, with 9 bases left between them. The CDR3 DNA is TGTGCCAGCAGTTTAGGGACTCGGCCTTTCTTT. It translates to CASSLGTRPFF.

This clonotype was observed a handful of times. This chain joins TRBV7-9 and TRBJ2-1; D might be TRBD1 or TRBD2, each matching 5 bases. Germline V CDR1 and CDR2: SEHNR, FQNEAQ (reference sequence). Trimming removed 1 base from V and 6 bases from J, with 7 bases in between. The CDR3 length is 13 residues. The CDR3 DNA sequence: TGTGCCAGCAGCTTAGAGGGGACCAATGAGCAGTTCTTC. It translates to CASSLEGTNEQFF. Variable domain in full (rest from reference TRBV7-9 and TRBJ2-1): DTGVSQNPRHKITKRGQNVTFRCDPISEHNRLYWYRQTLGQGPEFLTYFQNEAQLEKSRLLSDRFSAERPKGSFSTLEIQRTEQGDSAMYLCASSLEGTNEQFFGPGTRLTVL.

There are many counts of this clonotype. The chain's CDR3 is CASSSTGTGSYGYTF. The CDR3 nucleotides are TGCGCCAGCAGCTCGACCGGGACAGGGTCCTATGGCTACACCTTC. V and J are TRBV5-1 and TRBJ1-2; 9 bases align to TRBD1. This CDR3 is 15 amino acids long. Germline assignment: CDR1 SGHRS and CDR2 YFSETQ. V lost 3 bases and J lost 4; bases outside the gene matches: 7.

The rearrangement links TRBV3-1 to TRBJ2-5; the match to TRBD2 covers 13 bases. The CDR3 is 16 amino acids. J was trimmed by 5 bases and V by 1 base; bases with no gene match: 4. From germline, CDR1 is LGHDT and CDR2 YNNKEL (reference sequence). The CDR3 sequence: CASSQGTSGSFETQYF. Written as DNA, the CDR3 is TGTGCCAGCAGCCAAGGGACTAGCGGGAGTTTTGAGACCCAGTACTTC.

CDR3 sequence: CASSQGGGRVQYF. The DNA for the CDR3 is TGTGCCAGCAGCCAAGGAGGCGGGAGAGTCCAGTATTTT. The chain links TRBV3-1 to TRBJ2-3; the match to TRBD2 covers 7 bases. In germline, CDR1 is LGHDT, CDR2 YNNKEL (reference sequence). CDR3 length equals 13 residues. V dropped 1 base and J dropped 12; count of bases not matched to a gene: 7.

This clonotype was observed many times. This CDR3 reads CASSSRQGSQETQYF. In nucleotides, the CDR3 is TGCGCCAGCAGCTCCCGACAGGGATCCCAAGAGACCCAGTACTTC. The V call is TRBV5-1, the J call TRBJ2-5, with 7 bases identical to TRBD1. Germline assignment: CDR1 SGHRS and CDR2 YFSETQ. Losses at the gene ends were 3 bases for V and 1 base for J; bases not matched to a gene: 6. The CDR3 is 15 amino acids.

The V gene is TRBV5-1, the J gene TRBJ2-7; D not resolved. V was shortened by 0 bases and J by 0 bases, with 13 bases between the two germline ends. In germline, CDR1 is SGHRS, CDR2 YFSETQ. The CDR3 is 16 residues long. The chain's CDR3 is CASSLAGKASSYEQYF. CDR3 in DNA: TGCGCCAGCAGCTTGGCCGGTAAAGCCTCCTCCTACGAGCAGTACTTC. The variable domain in full, completed from reference TRBV5-1 and TRBJ2-7, reads KAGVTQTPRYLIKTRGQQVTLSCSPISGHRSVSWYQQTPGQGLQFLFEYFSETQRNKGNFPGRFSGRQFSNSRSEMNVSTLELGDSALYLCASSLAGKASSYEQYFGPGTRLTVT.

This clonotype was seen a few times. The J gene is TRBJ1-1, the V gene TRBV7-9; no clear D gene. The CDR3 loop spans 13 amino acids. V gave up 8 bases and J gave up 1 base, with 11 bases separating them. Germline lookup yields CDR1 SEHNR and CDR2 FQNEAQ (reference sequence). CDR3 bases: TGTGCCAGCCGTGACACCTCGAACACTGAAGCTTTCTTT. This gives the protein CASRDTSNTEAFF.

In this sample, this clonotype turned up many times. The gene calls are TRBV10-3 and TRBJ2-2; no firm D call. This CDR3 is built from 13 residues. CDR1 ENHRY and CDR2 SYGVKD come from the germline V gene. The V end lost 0 bases, the J end lost 7 bases, and 6 bases lay between the germline ends. This CDR3 reads CAISESARGELFF. CDR3 in DNA: TGTGCCATCAGTGAGTCCGCCCGCGGGGAGCTGTTTTTT.

V is TRBV20-1 and J is TRBJ2-7; D possibly corresponds to TRBD1 (6 bases). CDR1 is DFQATT, CDR2 SNEGSKA, per germline (reference sequence). The CDR3 is 13 residues long. V lost 4 bases, J lost 0 bases, and 10 bases lay in between. The CDR3 DNA follows: TGCAGTGCTACAGGGGTAAGCTCCTACGAGCAGTACTTC. Encoded protein: CSATGVSSYEQYF.

This clonotype was observed a few times. The rearrangement joins TRBV2 to TRBJ2-2; D is unclear. In germline, CDR1 is SNHLY, CDR2 FYNNEI. The CDR3 is made up of 14 amino acids. The V end lost 5 bases, the J end lost 4 bases, and 11 bases lay between the germline ends. CDR3 sequence reads: CASSQSESTGELFF. As DNA, the CDR3 is TGTGCCAGCAGTCAGTCGGAGTCCACCGGGGAGCTGTTTTTT.

The chain is built from TRBV15 and TRBJ1-1, with D possibly being TRBD1 (5 bases). CDR1 and CDR2 from the germline V gene are LNHNV and YYDKDF (reference sequence). Trimming took 0 bases from V and 5 from J, leaving 16 bases between them. The CDR3 loop spans 16 amino acids. CDR3 in amino acids: CATSRDGFGGGTEAFF. CDR3 bases: TGTGCCACCAGCAGAGACGGATTTGGGGGGGGAACTGAAGCTTTCTTT.

V usage is TRBV7-3 and J usage is TRBJ2-5; D is perhaps TRBD1 or TRBD2 (6 bases each). Germline CDR1 is SGHTA and CDR2 is FQGTGA. The ends were cut back, 2 bases at V and 5 bases at J, with 18 bases in the middle. The CDR3 is 16 residues long. The CDR3 coding sequence is TGTGCCAGCAGCTTACGGGGGCGGGTATCGGCGGAGACCCAGTACTTC. Amino acids: CASSLRGRVSAETQYF.

This clonotype was counted only a few times. This chain links TRBV12-3 or TRBV12-4 with TRBJ2-7; 9 bases match TRBD1. V lost 5 bases and J lost 5; bases outside the gene matches: 4. The CDR3 contains 13 residues. The CDR3 DNA follows: TGTGCCAGCAGTCCGGGACAGGGTGACGAGCAGTACTTC. The encoded protein is CASSPGQGDEQYF.